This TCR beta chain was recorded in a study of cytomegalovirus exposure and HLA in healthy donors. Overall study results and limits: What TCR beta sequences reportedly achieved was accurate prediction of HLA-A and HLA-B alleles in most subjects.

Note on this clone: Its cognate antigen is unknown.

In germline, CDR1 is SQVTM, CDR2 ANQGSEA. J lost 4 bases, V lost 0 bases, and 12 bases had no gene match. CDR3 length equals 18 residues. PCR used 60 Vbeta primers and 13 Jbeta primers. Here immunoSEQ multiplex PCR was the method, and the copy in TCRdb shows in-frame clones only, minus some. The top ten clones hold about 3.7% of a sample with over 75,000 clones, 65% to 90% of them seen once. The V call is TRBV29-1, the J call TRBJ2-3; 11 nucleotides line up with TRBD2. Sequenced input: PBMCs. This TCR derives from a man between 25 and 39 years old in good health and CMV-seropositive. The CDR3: CSVEENPLTLAGADTQYF. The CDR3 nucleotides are TGCAGCGTTGAAGAAAACCCACTAACACTAGCGGGGGCAGATACGCAGTATTTT.